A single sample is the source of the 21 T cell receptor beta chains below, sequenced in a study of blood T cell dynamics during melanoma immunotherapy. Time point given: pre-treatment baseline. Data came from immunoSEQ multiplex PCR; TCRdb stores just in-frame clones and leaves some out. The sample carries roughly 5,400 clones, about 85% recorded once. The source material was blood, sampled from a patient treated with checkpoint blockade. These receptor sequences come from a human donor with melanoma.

CDR3 sequence: CASNVKSNTGELFF. The CDR3 DNA reads TGTGCCAGCAATGTGAAGTCGAACACCGGGGAGCTGTTTTTT. V and J are TRBV6-6 and TRBJ2-2; no definite D call. This CDR3 comprises 14 residues. V gave up 7 bases and J gave up 0 bases, with 9 bases separating them. Per germline, CDR1 MNHNY and CDR2 SVGAGI (reference sequence).

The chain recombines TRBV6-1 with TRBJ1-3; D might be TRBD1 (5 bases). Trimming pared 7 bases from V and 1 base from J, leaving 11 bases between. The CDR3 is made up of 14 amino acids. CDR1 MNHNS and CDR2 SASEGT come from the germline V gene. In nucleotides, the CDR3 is TGTGCCAGCAAAAAGGGACCTTCTGGAAACACCATATATTTT. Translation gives CASKKGPSGNTIYF.

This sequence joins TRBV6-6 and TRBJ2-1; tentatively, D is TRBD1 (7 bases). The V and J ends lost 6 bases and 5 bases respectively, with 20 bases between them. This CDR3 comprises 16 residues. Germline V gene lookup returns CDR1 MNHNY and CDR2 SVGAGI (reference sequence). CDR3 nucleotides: TGTGCCAGCAGCGAACAGGGGAGGCTGACGGACAATGAGCAGTTCTTC. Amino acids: CASSEQGRLTDNEQFF.

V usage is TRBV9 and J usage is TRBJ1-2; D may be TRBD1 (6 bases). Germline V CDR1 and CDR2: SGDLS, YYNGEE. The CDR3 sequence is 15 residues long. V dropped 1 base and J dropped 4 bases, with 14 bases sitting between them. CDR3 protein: CASSVLSGGLYGYTF. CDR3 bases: TGTGCCAGCAGCGTATTATCTGGGGGGCTCTATGGCTACACCTTC. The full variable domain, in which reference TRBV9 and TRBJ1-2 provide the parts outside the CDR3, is DSGVTQTPKHLITATGQRVTLRCSPRSGDLSVYWYQQSLDQGLQFLIQYYNGEERAKGNILERFSAQQFPDLHSELNLSSLELGDSALYFCASSVLSGGLYGYTFGSGTRLTVV.

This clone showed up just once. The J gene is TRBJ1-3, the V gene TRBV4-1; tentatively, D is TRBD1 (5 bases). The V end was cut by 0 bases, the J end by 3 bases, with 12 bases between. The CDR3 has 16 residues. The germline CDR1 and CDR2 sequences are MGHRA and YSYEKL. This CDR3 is CASSQERGQGGNTIYF. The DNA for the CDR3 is TGCGCCAGCAGCCAAGAGCGGGGCCAGGGTGGAAACACCATATATTTT.

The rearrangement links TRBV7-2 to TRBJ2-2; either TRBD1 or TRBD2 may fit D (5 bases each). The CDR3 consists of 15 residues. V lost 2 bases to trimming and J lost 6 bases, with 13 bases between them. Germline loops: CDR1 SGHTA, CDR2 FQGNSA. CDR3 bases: TGTGCCAGCAGCTTACCAGGGCTTAGCGCCGGGGAGCTGTTTTTT. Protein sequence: CASSLPGLSAGELFF.

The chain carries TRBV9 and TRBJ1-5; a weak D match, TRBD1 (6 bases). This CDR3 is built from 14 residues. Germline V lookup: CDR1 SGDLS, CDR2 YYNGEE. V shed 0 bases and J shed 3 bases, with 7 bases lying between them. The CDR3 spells CASSVGGPNQPQHF. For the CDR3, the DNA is TGTGCCAGCAGCGTAGGGGGGCCCAATCAGCCCCAGCATTTT.

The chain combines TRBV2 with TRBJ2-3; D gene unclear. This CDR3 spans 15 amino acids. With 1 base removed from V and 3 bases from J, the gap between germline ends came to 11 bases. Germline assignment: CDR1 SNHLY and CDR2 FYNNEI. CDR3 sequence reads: CASSEVGTGTDTQYF. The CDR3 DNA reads TGTGCCAGCAGTGAAGTGGGAACGGGTACAGATACGCAGTATTTT.

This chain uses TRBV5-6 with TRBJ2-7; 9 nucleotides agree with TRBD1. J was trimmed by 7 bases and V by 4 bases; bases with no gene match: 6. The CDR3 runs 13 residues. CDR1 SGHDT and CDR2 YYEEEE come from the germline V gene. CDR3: CASSRDRATEQYF. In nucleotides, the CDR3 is TGTGCCAGCAGCCGGGACAGGGCTACTGAGCAGTACTTC.

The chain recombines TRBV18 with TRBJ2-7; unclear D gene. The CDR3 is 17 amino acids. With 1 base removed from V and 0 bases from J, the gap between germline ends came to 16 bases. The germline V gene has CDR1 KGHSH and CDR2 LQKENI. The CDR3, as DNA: TGTGCCAGCTCACCACAAAGGAAGGACCTCCACTCCTACGAGCAGTACTTC. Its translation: CASSPQRKDLHSYEQYF.

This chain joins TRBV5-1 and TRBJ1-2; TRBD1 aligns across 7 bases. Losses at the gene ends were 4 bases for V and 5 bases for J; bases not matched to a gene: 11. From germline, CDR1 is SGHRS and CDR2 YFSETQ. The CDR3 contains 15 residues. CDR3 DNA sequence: TGCGCCAGCAGCGCAAGACAGGGTTCCCCTTATGGCTACACCTTC. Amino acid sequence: CASSARQGSPYGYTF.

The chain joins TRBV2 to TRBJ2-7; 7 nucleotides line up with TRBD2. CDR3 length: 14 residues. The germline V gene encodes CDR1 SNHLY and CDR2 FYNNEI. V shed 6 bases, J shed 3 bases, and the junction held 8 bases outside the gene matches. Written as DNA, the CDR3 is TGTGCCAGCAGAGGGGACTACCTAGGCTACGAGCAGTACTTC. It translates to CASRGDYLGYEQYF.

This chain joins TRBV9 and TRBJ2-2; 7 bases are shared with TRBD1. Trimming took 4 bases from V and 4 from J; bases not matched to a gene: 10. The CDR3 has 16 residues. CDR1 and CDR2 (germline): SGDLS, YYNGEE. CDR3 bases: TGTGCCAGCAGCTATCGACAGGGACAAGGCACCGGGGAGCTGTTTTTT. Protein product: CASSYRQGQGTGELFF.

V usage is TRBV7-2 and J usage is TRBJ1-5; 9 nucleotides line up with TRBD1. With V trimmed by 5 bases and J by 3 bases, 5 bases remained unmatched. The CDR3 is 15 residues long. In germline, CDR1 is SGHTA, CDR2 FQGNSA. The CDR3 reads CASSQGDRVNQPQHF. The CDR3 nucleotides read TGTGCCAGCAGCCAGGGGGACAGGGTCAATCAGCCCCAGCATTTT.

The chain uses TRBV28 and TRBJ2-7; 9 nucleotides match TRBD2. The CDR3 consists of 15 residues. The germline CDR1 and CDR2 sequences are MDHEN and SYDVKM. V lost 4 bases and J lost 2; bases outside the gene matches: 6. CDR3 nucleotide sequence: TGTGCCAGCAGTTCCTCCGGCGGGAGGGCCTACGAGCAGTACTTC. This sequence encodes CASSSSGGRAYEQYF.

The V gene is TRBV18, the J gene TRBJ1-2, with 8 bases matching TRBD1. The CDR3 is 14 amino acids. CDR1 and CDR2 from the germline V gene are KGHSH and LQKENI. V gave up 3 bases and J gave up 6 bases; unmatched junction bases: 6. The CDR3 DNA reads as TGTGCCAGCTCACCTCCGGACAGGGCCAATGGCTACACCTTC. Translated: CASSPPDRANGYTF.

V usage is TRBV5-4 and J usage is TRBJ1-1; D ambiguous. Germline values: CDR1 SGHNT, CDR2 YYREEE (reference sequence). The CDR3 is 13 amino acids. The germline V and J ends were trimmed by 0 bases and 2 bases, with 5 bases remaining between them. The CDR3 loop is CASSLVANTEAFF. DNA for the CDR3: TGTGCCAGCAGCTTGGTAGCTAACACTGAAGCTTTCTTT.

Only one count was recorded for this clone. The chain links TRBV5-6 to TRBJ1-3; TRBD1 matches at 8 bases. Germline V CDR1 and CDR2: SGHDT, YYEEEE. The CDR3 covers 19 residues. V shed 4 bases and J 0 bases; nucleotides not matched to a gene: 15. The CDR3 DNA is TGTGCCAGCAGCCCCGGACGCCGGACAGGGCTTAGCTCTGGAAACACCATATATTTT. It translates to CASSPGRRTGLSSGNTIYF.

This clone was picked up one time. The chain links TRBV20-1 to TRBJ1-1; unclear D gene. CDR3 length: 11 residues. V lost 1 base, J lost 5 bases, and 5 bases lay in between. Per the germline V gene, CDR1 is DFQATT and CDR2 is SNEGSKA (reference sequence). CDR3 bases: TGCAGTGCTAGAGGAGCGACTGAAGCTTTCTTT. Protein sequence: CSARGATEAFF.

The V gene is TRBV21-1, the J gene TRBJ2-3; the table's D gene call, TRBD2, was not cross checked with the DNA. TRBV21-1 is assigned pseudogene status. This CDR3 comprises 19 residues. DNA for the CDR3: TGTGCCAGCAGCCGACCTCCGGGACTAGCGGGAGGGCCGGGAGATACGCAGTATTTT. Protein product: CASSRPPGLAGGPGDTQYF.

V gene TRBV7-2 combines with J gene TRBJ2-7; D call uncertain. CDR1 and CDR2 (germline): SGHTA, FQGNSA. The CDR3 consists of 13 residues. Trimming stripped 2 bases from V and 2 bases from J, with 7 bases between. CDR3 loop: CASSLRPPYEQYF. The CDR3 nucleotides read TGTGCCAGCAGCTTAAGACCCCCCTACGAGCAGTACTTC.